The rows below give T cell receptor beta chains drawn from one sample of a study of PD-1 blockade in classical Hodgkin lymphoma. Clones were read by immunoSEQ multiplex PCR, and TCRdb kept only the in-frame ones, dropping some. The sample lists fewer than 35,000 clones; 84% were seen once. Sequenced here: CD4+ T cells from blood, sampled before the fourth cycle of nivolumab. The receptors derive from a human donor with classical Hodgkin lymphoma. CDR3s include the opening cysteine and the closing phenylalanine or tryptophan. The order of the fields is J gene, V gene, CDR3 protein.

TRBJ2-7 TRBV19 CASSISGQAYEQYF
NA TRBV7-2 CASSLGTSGSSYEQYF
TRBJ1-1 TRBV9 CASSVGSGIENTEAFF
TRBJ1-2 TRBV7-9 CASSRQGARANYGYTF
TRBJ2-7 TRBV7-3 CASSRGTGNEQYF
TRBJ2-7 TRBV18 CASSSGTGGFQYF
TRBJ1-6 TRBV27 CASSLRGSNSPLHF
TRBJ1-1 TRBV12-5 CASGLPLGGGYTEAFF
TRBJ1-5 TRBV5-6 CASSLNFGAYQHF
TRBJ2-6 TRBV5-1 CASSQSSVTGANVLTF
TRBJ1-2 TRBV29-1 CSARGTEIYGYTF
TRBJ1-4 TRBV19 CASSSRQGQLFF
TRBJ1-3 TRBV5-1 CASSWFALGSGNTIYF
TRBJ1-1 TRBV29-1 CSVGVARLNTEAFF
TRBJ1-5 TRBV7-2 CASSLSRDQPQHF
TRBJ2-5 TRBV29-1 CSVGIGVVETQYF
TRBJ1-5 TRBV19 CASRDRDYSNQPQHF
TRBJ2-5 TRBV9 CASSVVERGGQETQYF
TRBJ2-7 TRBV7-6 CASSPNEWRGTSYEQYF
TRBJ2-2 TRBV29-1 CSVEVQATGELFF
TRBJ1-4 TRBV7-2 CASSLRRGSGANEKLFF
TRBJ2-1 TRBV6-1 CASSDKQFF
TRBJ1-1 TRBV20-1 CSASLNTEAFF
TRBJ2-5 TRBV10-3 CATRARGGLEETQYF
TRBJ1-2 TRBV9 CASSRDSNYGYTF
TRBJ1-1 TRBV9 CASSVVWGNTEAFF
TRBJ2-7 TRBV7-9 CASTRQVSSYEQYF
TRBJ2-3 TRBV5-5 CASSLGLRSDTQYF
TRBJ1-4 TRBV6-6 CASSYRDEKLFF